These 28 T cell receptor beta chains came from one sample sequenced in a study of blood T cells in healthy people across ages. Combining a sample-barcoded 5' primer with a J-beta primer mix, a second PCR ran for roughly 6 to 11 cycles. TCRdb re-analysed the 5' RACE reads in MiXCR, keeping a single row per CDR3 protein. The sample contains more than 1,400,000 distinct CDR3 sequences, roughly 45% of which appear only once. What was sequenced was blood. The receptors come from a woman aged 18-29 years in good health.

This clonotype came up once. This may come from a read error, since a much larger clone is one base off. The chain employs TRBV29-1 and TRBJ2-5; 8 nucleotides align to TRBD2. After removal of 6 bases from V and 5 bases from J, the junction contained 5 bases not matched to a gene. CDR3 size: 12 residues. Per the germline V gene, CDR1 is SQVTM and CDR2 is ANQGSEA. CDR3 bases: TGCAGCGTAGTGTTAGCGGGGGAGACCCAGTACTTC. It encodes CSVVLAGETQYF.

Details on this clonotype: Germline and junction disagree at one end, which may indicate a read error. The gene calls are TRBV10-3 and TRBJ2-1; 10 nucleotides line up with TRBD1. The germline gives CDR1 ENHRY, CDR2 SYGVKD. The CDR3 length is 16 residues. The CDR3, as DNA: TGTGCCTTCAGAGGGACAGGGGTCTCCCCCAACAATGAGCAGTTCTTC. It encodes CAFRGTGVSPNNEQFF.

This chain joins TRBV20-1 and TRBJ2-2, with 10 positions matching TRBD2. CDR3 size: 14 residues. Germline values: CDR1 DFQATT, CDR2 SNEGSKA (reference sequence). Losses at the gene ends were 7 bases for V and 0 bases for J; bases not matched to a gene: 2. The CDR3 region is CSVAGGPNTGELFF. In DNA form, the CDR3 reads TGCAGTGTAGCGGGAGGACCGAACACCGGGGAGCTGTTTTTT.

The sample holds a few counts of this clonotype. The chain joins TRBV6-5 to TRBJ1-2; TRBD1 matches 7 bases. The CDR3 has 14 residues. With V trimmed by 2 bases and J by 2 bases, 2 bases remained unmatched. CDR1 and CDR2 (germline): MNHEY, SVGAGI. The CDR3 sequence is CASSYATGNYGYTF. DNA of the CDR3: TGTGCCAGCAGTTACGCGACAGGGAACTATGGCTACACCTTC.

The rearrangement joins TRBV20-1 to TRBJ2-5, with D perhaps TRBD1 (5 bases). CDR3 length: 12 residues. Trimming pared 5 bases from V and 7 bases from J, leaving 14 bases between. The germline gives CDR1 DFQATT, CDR2 SNEGSKA (reference sequence). The CDR3 nucleotides are TGCAGTGCTCTATGGCAGGGTACGACCCAGTACTTC. This sequence encodes CSALWQGTTQYF.

This clonotype was observed a few times. The chain recombines TRBV10-3 with TRBJ2-7; weak D call: TRBD2 (6 bases). Trimming took off 9 bases at V and 0 bases at J, with 24 bases between the two ends. The CDR3 contains 17 residues. Looked up from germline, CDR1 is ENHRY and CDR2 is SYGVKD. CDR3: CAISPVGGFTSSYEQYF. CDR3 nucleotide sequence: TGTGCCATATCCCCGGTGGGGGGATTCACCAGCTCCTACGAGCAGTACTTC.

Notes on this clonotype: At one boundary the junction diverges from the germline segment, which might be a read error. The chain couples TRBV7-7 to TRBJ2-5; 7 nucleotides match TRBD2. The CDR3 sequence is 15 residues long. The germline V gene encodes CDR1 SSHAT and CDR2 FNYEAQ (reference sequence). CDR3 residues: CASSPGGILQETQYF. The DNA for the CDR3 is TGTGCTAGCAGCCCCGGGGGGATCCTCCAAGAGACCCAGTACTTC.

This clonotype was recorded a few times. The rearrangement uses TRBV29-1 and TRBJ2-3; D may match TRBD1 or TRBD2 (5 bases each). The CDR3 covers 13 residues. The germline V gene has CDR1 SQVTM and CDR2 ANQGSEA. V was clipped by 4 bases and J by 1 base, with 9 bases between them. The CDR3 protein is CSVAGRGTDTQYF. CDR3 nucleotides: TGCAGCGTTGCAGGGCGGGGCACAGATACGCAGTATTTT.

The CDR3 DNA reads as TGTGCCAGCAGCCGGCTCGGGGCCCAGTTCGGCAATGAGCAGTACTTC. Translating it yields CASSRLGAQFGNEQYF. The chain recombines TRBV4-2 with TRBJ2-7; either TRBD1 or TRBD2 may supply D (5 bases each). Trimming left V 4 bases short and J 7 bases short, with 23 bases between. In germline, CDR1 is LGHNA, CDR2 YNFKEQ. The CDR3 spans 16 residues.

The V call is TRBV2, the J call TRBJ2-5; the D gene is possibly TRBD2 (7 bases). The DNA matches TRBJ2-7 better at its end, which makes the J call doubtful. This CDR3 comprises 13 residues. Germline CDR1 and CDR2: SNHLY and FYNNEI. The CDR3 is CASSGGGRDEQYF. In DNA, the CDR3 is TGTGCCAGCAGTGGGGGGGGCCGCGACGAGCAGTACTTC.

The chain links TRBV4-1 to TRBJ1-2; no clear D. Germline values: CDR1 MGHRA, CDR2 YSYEKL. Trimming stripped 1 base from V and 3 bases from J, with 15 bases between. The CDR3 contains 16 residues. The CDR3 reads CASSQGGGKADYGYTF. In nucleotides, the CDR3 is TGCGCCAGCAGCCAAGGAGGAGGAAAAGCCGACTATGGCTACACCTTC.

This chain links TRBV5-1 with TRBJ2-7, with 11 bases lining up with TRBD2. This CDR3 comprises 20 residues. The germline V gene encodes CDR1 SGHRS and CDR2 YFSETQ. Germline trimming cut 4 bases from V and 3 bases from J; bases unmatched to any gene: 21. In DNA, the CDR3 is TGCGCCAGCAGCCTAGAACCCGGGACTAGCGGACGAAAAGCCCTCTACGAGCAGTACTTC. Its translation is CASSLEPGTSGRKALYEQYF.

The CDR3 DNA reads TGCAGTGCTAGAGTCATGGGCCTGACTAGCGGGCTAACCTACGAGCAGTACTTC. The encoded protein is CSARVMGLTSGLTYEQYF. The V and J genes are TRBV20-1 and TRBJ2-7; TRBD2 aligns across 10 bases. Germline V gene sequence: CDR1 DFQATT, CDR2 SNEGSKA (reference sequence). V gave up 1 base and J gave up 2 bases; unmatched junction bases: 14. This CDR3 is built from 18 residues.

The rearrangement links TRBV15 to TRBJ1-1; a weak D match, TRBD1 (5 bases). V dropped 0 bases and J dropped 6 bases, with 8 bases sitting between them. Germline CDR1 is LNHNV and CDR2 is YYDKDF (reference sequence). The CDR3 loop spans 13 amino acids. CDR3 protein: CATSRDRGAEAFF. For the CDR3, the DNA is TGTGCCACCAGCAGAGATCGGGGGGCTGAAGCTTTCTTT.

This clonotype was found once. J is TRBJ2-2 and V is TRBV15; 9 bases match TRBD1. From germline, CDR1 is LNHNV and CDR2 YYDKDF (reference sequence). This CDR3 has 16 amino acids. V shed 8 bases, J shed 5 bases, and the junction held 12 bases outside the gene matches. CDR3 bases: TGTGCCACCTGCTCGGTCGGACAGGGGAAGACCGGGGAGCTGTTTTTT. It encodes CATCSVGQGKTGELFF.

Many counts were recorded for this clonotype. V is TRBV12-3 or TRBV12-4 and J is TRBJ1-1; D perhaps matches TRBD1 (6 bases). V was pared by 6 bases and J by 0 bases, with 8 bases between. The CDR3 spans 13 residues. The CDR3 region has the DNA TGTGCCAGCAGACAGGGCCTGAACACTGAAGCTTTCTTT. It codes for CASRQGLNTEAFF.

The chain uses TRBV7-2 and TRBJ2-1; 9 bases are a match to TRBD2. The assigned J gene may be wrong: the sequence end matches TRBJ2-7 better. This CDR3 has 15 amino acids. The germline V gene has CDR1 SGHTA and CDR2 FQGNSA. In DNA form, the CDR3 reads TGTGCCAGCAGCTTTGCGGGGGGGCCTTACGATGAGCAGTACTTC. Translation: CASSFAGGPYDEQYF.

The V call is TRBV5-5, the J call TRBJ1-5; TRBD1 matches at 8 bases. This CDR3 has 15 residues. The V segment lost 1 base and the J segment 6 bases; nucleotides outside the gene matches: 6. In germline, CDR1 is SGHKS, CDR2 YYEKEE (reference sequence). The DNA of the CDR3 is TGTGCCAGCAGCTTGTTGTCAGGGGGCGGTCAGCCCCAGCATTTT. Amino acids: CASSLLSGGGQPQHF.

The chain links TRBV6-6 to TRBJ2-3; perhaps TRBD2 as D (5 bases). The CDR3 loop spans 13 amino acids. V was cut by 7 bases and J by 4 bases, with 12 bases left in between. CDR1 and CDR2 (germline): MNHNY, SVGAGI (reference sequence). CDR3 sequence reads: CASKEGVPDTQYF. The CDR3 coding sequence is TGTGCCAGCAAAGAGGGAGTTCCAGATACGCAGTATTTT.

This clonotype was observed a handful of times. The CDR3 DNA sequence: TGTGCCGTTCAGCGGGAGAATAAAGAGACCCAGTACTTC. Protein sequence: CAVQRENKETQYF. The chain carries TRBV6-1 and TRBJ2-5; 8 bases fit TRBD2. The CDR3 is 13 residues long. The germline gives CDR1 MNHNS, CDR2 SASEGT. Trimming took 11 bases from V and 3 from J; bases not matched to a gene: 8.

For this clonotype: At one of its ends the junction is not consistent with the germline gene, which may arise from a read error. The chain uses TRBV6-5 and TRBJ2-6; a possible D gene is TRBD2 (5 bases). Looked up from germline, CDR1 is MNHEY and CDR2 is SVGAGI. This CDR3 comprises 12 residues. The CDR3: CASSPGENTEAF. The CDR3 DNA reads as TGTGCCAGCAGCCCCGGGGAGAACACTGAAGCTTTC.

The table lists this clonotype with a few counts. This sequence joins TRBV5-1 and TRBJ2-3; 7 nucleotides align to TRBD1. Germline CDR1 is SGHRS and CDR2 is YFSETQ. The ends lost 3 bases at V and 2 bases at J; junction bases unmatched: 3. The CDR3 length is 14 residues. The CDR3 sequence is CASSSGTDTDTQYF. CDR3 bases: TGCGCCAGCAGCTCCGGGACAGACACAGATACGCAGTATTTT.

The table lists this clonotype with a few counts. The genes are TRBV12-5 and TRBJ2-7; D may be TRBD1 (6 bases). V was trimmed by 5 bases and J by 2 bases, leaving 13 bases between them. The length of the CDR3 is 14 residues. Germline V CDR1 and CDR2: LGHNT, FRNRAP. CDR3 bases: TGTGCTAGTGGTCCTTACAGGGTCCCCTACGAGCAGTACTTC. The encoded protein is CASGPYRVPYEQYF.

The J gene is TRBJ1-1, the V gene TRBV7-9; possible D gene TRBD1, 5 bases. CDR3 length: 16 residues. Trimming pared 6 bases from V and 4 bases from J, leaving 21 bases between. Germline V gene data show CDR1 as SEHNR and CDR2 as FQNEAQ (reference sequence). The CDR3 DNA sequence: TGTGCCAGCAGTCCCACGGGGCGGGGAGCGGGCACTGAAGCTTTCTTT. This encodes CASSPTGRGAGTEAFF.

This clonotype was counted only a few times. V and J are TRBV5-1 and TRBJ1-2; D gene unclear. The CDR3 is made up of 14 amino acids. CDR1 SGHRS and CDR2 YFSETQ come from the germline V gene. V gave up 0 bases and J gave up 5 bases, with 11 bases separating them. Here the CDR3 reads CASSLVPVRYGYTF. The DNA for the CDR3 is TGCGCCAGCAGCTTGGTTCCAGTAAGATATGGCTACACCTTC.

The CDR3 region has the DNA TGTGCCAGCAGTATCACTGGGGCCAACGTCCTGACTTTC. Translation gives CASSITGANVLTF. The rearrangement uses TRBV28 and TRBJ2-6; D gene unclear. The CDR3 has 13 amino acids. Trimming pared 5 bases from V and 2 bases from J, leaving 4 bases between. Germline CDR1 MDHEN, CDR2 SYDVKM.

The chain recombines TRBV10-3 with TRBJ2-4; 7 positions agree with TRBD1. This CDR3 contains 13 residues. Germline loops: CDR1 ENHRY, CDR2 SYGVKD. Trimming took 2 bases from V and 13 from J; bases not matched to a gene: 8. The CDR3 nucleotides read TGTGCCATCAGTGAGAAGCCAGGGGGAGAGCAGTACTTC. It encodes CAISEKPGGEQYF.

This rearrangement joins TRBV5-1 to TRBJ2-7; D is unresolved. CDR1 SGHRS and CDR2 YFSETQ come from the germline V gene. The V and J ends lost 1 base and 2 bases respectively, with 10 bases between them. This CDR3 region has 14 residues. The CDR3 DNA reads TGCGCCAGCAGCTTGACAGACGGACCCTACGAGCAGTACTTC. It codes for CASSLTDGPYEQYF.